Given below is one T cell receptor beta chain in context. Libraries were prepared by immunoSEQ multiplex PCR; TCRdb keeps only in-frame clonotypes and omits some of them. The sample has hundreds of thousands of clones; about 87% are singletons. The data were taken from a study of blood T cell repertoires in COVID-19. Study summary: In each case, the material was cDNA or gDNA derived from T cells, B-cell-depleted T cells, or PBMCs.

Germline CDR1 is SGHRS and CDR2 is YFSETQ. The CDR3 totals 14 residues. With 0 bases removed from V and 2 bases from J, the gap between germline ends came to 9 bases. The TCR originated in a man in his sixties or seventies with acute or convalescent COVID-19. Sequencing was performed on peripheral blood. The chain has TRBV5-1 and TRBJ2-7, with D perhaps matching TRBD1 (6 bases). The CDR3 spells CASSLETGPYEQYF. Here the CDR3 DNA reads TGCGCCAGCAGCTTGGAGACAGGTCCCTACGAGCAGTACTTC.